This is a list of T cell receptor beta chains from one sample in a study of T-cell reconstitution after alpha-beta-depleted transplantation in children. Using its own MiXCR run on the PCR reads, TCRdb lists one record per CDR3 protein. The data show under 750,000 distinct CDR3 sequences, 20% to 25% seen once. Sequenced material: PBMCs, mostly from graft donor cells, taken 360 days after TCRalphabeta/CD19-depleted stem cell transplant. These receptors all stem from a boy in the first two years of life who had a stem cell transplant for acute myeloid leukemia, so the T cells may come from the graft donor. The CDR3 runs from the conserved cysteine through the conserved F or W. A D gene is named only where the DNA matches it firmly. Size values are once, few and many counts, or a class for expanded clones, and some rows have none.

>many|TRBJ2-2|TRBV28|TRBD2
CASSRPGLAGTGELFF
TGTGCCAGCAGCAGGCCGGGACTAGCGGGGACCGGGGAGCTGTTTTTT
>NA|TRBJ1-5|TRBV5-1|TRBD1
CASSQTGDYIQPQHF
TGCGCCAGCAGTCAAACAGGGGATTATATTCAGCCCCAGCATTTT
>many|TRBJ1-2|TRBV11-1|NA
CASSPDGLGYTF
TGTGCCAGCAGCCCAGACGGGCTTGGCTACACCTTC
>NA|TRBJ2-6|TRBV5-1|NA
CASSRGTAGSGANVLTF
TGCGCCAGCAGCAGGGGAACGGCCGGCTCTGGGGCCAACGTCCTGACTTTC
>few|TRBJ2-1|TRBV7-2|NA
CASSSGQGGYNEQFF
TGTGCCAGCAGCTCTGGACAGGGAGGGTACAATGAGCAGTTCTTC
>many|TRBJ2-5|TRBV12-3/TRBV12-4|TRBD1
CASSFLGTGQETQYF
TGTGCCAGCAGTTTTCTCGGGACAGGGCAAGAGACCCAGTACTTC
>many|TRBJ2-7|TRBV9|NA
CASSVGVEPYEQYF
TGTGCCAGCAGCGTTGGGGTGGAGCCCTACGAGCAGTACTTC
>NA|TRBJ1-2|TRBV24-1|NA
CATSDPRTLNYGYTF
TGTGCCACCAGTGATCCCCGGACACTCAACTATGGCTACACCTTC
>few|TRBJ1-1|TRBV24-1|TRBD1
CATSEAGGNTEAFF
TGTGCCACCAGTGAGGCAGGGGGCAACACTGAAGCTTTCTTT
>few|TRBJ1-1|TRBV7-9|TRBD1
CASSSRTGNTEAFF
TGTGCCAGCAGCTCTCGGACAGGGAACACTGAAGCTTTCTTT
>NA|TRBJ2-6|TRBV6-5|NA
CASSYKRAAGANVLTF
TGTGCCAGCAGTTACAAAAGGGCTGCTGGGGCCAACGTCCTGACTTTC
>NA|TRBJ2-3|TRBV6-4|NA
CASSDSGLSDTQYF
TGTGCCAGCAGTGACTCTGGACTCTCAGATACGCAGTATTTT
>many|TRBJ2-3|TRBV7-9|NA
CASWGPSTDTQYF
TGTGCCAGCTGGGGACCCTCCACAGATACGCAGTATTTT
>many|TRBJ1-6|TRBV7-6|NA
CASSLGGQNSPLHF
TGTGCCAGCAGCTTAGGGGGACAAAATTCACCCCTCCACTTT
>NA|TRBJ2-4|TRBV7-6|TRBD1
CASSQMGGQGKNIQYF
TGTGCCAGCAGCCAGATGGGTGGACAGGGGAAAAACATTCAGTACTTC
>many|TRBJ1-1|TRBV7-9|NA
CASSTPHTGGDTEAFF
TGTGCCAGCAGCACGCCGCACACAGGAGGGGACACTGAAGCTTTCTTT
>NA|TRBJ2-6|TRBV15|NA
CATSRDQSSGANVLTF
TGTGCCACCAGCAGAGATCAAAGCTCTGGGGCCAACGTCCTGACTTTC
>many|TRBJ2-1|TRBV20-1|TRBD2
CSAISGGAYNEQFF
TGCAGTGCGATTAGCGGGGGGGCCTACAATGAGCAGTTCTTC
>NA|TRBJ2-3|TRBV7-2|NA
CASSRLETYTDTQYF
TGTGCCAGCAGCCGATTGGAGACCTACACAGATACGCAGTATTTT
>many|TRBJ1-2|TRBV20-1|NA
CSASGQDRGGYTF
TGCAGTGCTAGCGGCCAGGACCGAGGAGGCTACACCTTC
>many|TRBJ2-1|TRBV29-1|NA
CSVGTGLSRAYNEQFF
TGCAGCGTTGGAACGGGACTCTCGCGGGCCTACAATGAGCAGTTCTTC
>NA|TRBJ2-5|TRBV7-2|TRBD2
CASSLAIAGSQETQYF
TGTGCCAGCAGCTTGGCCATAGCGGGGTCCCAAGAGACCCAGTACTTC
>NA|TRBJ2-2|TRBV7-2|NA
CASSSRGPGELFF
TGTGCCAGCAGCTCCCGGGGGCCAGGGGAGCTGTTTTTT
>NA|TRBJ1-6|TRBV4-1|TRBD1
CASRPPDRARDSPLHF
TGCGCCAGCAGGCCCCCGGACAGGGCACGGGATTCACCCCTCCACTTT
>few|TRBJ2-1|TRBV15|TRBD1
CATSGGQGGNEQFF
TGTGCCACCAGCGGAGGACAGGGGGGCAATGAGCAGTTCTTC
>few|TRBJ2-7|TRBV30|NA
CAWIPGLYSYEQYF
TGTGCCTGGATCCCGGGACTTTACTCCTACGAGCAGTACTTC
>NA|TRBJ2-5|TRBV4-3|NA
CASSQGVGTGGETQYF
TGCGCCAGCAGCCAAGGAGTGGGCACTGGAGGGGAGACCCAGTACTTC
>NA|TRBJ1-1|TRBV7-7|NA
CASSPLTSTEAFF
TGTGCCAGCAGCCCCCTGACGAGCACTGAAGCTTTCTTT
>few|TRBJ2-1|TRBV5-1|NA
CASSLVGALWSEQFF
TGCGCCAGCAGCTTGGTAGGGGCCCTTTGGAGTGAGCAGTTCTTC
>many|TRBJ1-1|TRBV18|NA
CASSPRRRQTMNTEAFF
TGTGCCAGCTCACCAAGGCGTCGACAGACTATGAACACTGAAGCTTTCTTT
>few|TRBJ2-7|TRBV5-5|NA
CASIAWLGSSYEQYF
TGTGCCAGCATCGCGTGGCTGGGGTCATCCTACGAGCAGTACTTC
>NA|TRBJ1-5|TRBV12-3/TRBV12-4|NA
CASSIGTSNQPQHF
TGTGCCAGCAGTATTGGGACGTCCAATCAGCCCCAGCATTTT
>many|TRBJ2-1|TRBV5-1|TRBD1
CASRITTGYNEQFF
TGCGCCAGCAGGATTACGACAGGGTACAATGAGCAGTTCTTC
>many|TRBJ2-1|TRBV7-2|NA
CASSLRRLGDSYNEQFF
TGTGCCAGCAGCTTAAGAAGACTAGGTGACTCCTACAATGAGCAGTTCTTC
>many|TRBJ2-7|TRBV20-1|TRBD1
CSGLVGTGDAYEQYF
TGCAGTGGCTTAGTCGGGACAGGGGACGCCTACGAGCAGTACTTC
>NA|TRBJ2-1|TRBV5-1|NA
CASSFRDWYNEQFF
TGCGCCAGCAGCTTCCGGGACTGGTACAATGAGCAGTTCTTC
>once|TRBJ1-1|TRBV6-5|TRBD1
CASSYGGQLEAFF
TGTGCCAGCAGTTACGGGGGACAGCTTGAAGCTTTCTTT
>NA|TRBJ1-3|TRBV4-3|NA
CASSQGGDSGNTIYF
TGCGCCAGCAGCCAGGGAGGGGACTCTGGAAACACCATATATTTT
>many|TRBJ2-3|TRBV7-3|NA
CASSHGGTDTQYF
TGTGCCAGCAGCCACGGGGGCACAGATACGCAGTATTTT
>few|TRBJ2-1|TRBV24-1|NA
CATSTGVEQFF
TGTGCCACCAGCACCGGGGTGGAGCAGTTCTTC
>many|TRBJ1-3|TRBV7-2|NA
CASSLAFTGGNTIYF
TGTGCCAGCAGCTTAGCGTTTACAGGCGGAAACACCATATATTTT
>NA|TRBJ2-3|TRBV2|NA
CASSEAGAYGPADTQYF
TGTGCCAGCAGTGAAGCGGGGGCCTACGGCCCAGCAGATACGCAGTATTTT
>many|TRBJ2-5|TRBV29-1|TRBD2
CSVRLAATQYF
TGCAGCGTCAGACTAGCGGCGACCCAGTACTTC
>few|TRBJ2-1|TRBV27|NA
CASSFLLSEPGGVRSNEQFF
TGTGCCAGCAGTTTTCTACTGTCAGAGCCGGGGGGCGTGAGAAGCAATGAGCAGTTCTTC
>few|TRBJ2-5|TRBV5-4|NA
CASSRERPARETQYF
TGTGCCAGCAGCCGCGAGCGCCCTGCCAGGGAGACCCAGTACTTC
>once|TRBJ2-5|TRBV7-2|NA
CASSLALISSETQYF
TGTGCCAGCAGCTTAGCGCTCATTAGTTCCGAGACCCAGTACTTC